One and the same sample provided the 20 T cell receptor beta chains below, sequenced in a study of T cell responses to AZD1222 COVID-19 vaccine. Using immunoSEQ multiplex PCR, the repertoire was profiled, and TCRdb retains in-frame clones only, with some absent. The profile shows approximately 130,000 clones, approximately 93% of them singletons. Sequencing was performed on peripheral blood, taken on day 0 of AZD1222 vaccination. Source of these receptors: an adult in good health.

This chain joins TRBV3-1 (or the pseudogene TRBV3-2) and TRBJ2-5; D possibly corresponds to TRBD2 (6 bases). From germline, CDR1 is LGHDT and CDR2 YNNKEL (reference sequence). The V and J ends lost 4 bases and 4 bases respectively, with 10 bases between them. The CDR3 has 13 amino acids. This CDR3 is CASSPMTRETQYF. The CDR3 coding sequence is TGTGCCAGCAGCCCCATGACTAGAGAGACCCAGTACTTC.

The chain combines TRBV2 with TRBJ1-2; possible D gene TRBD1, 5 bases. CDR3 length equals 20 residues. Germline V CDR1 and CDR2: SNHLY, FYNNEI. Between the trimmed V and J ends, which lost 6 bases and 6 bases, there was a span of 35 bases. DNA of the CDR3: TGTGCCAGCAGCCTACCGACAGTTCCCACCGTCCTATTTCTTTATAATGGCTACACCTTC. This codes for CASSLPTVPTVLFLYNGYTF.

V is TRBV7-3 and J is TRBJ1-6; no firm D call. This CDR3 contains 17 residues. Trimming left V 1 base short and J 5 bases short, with 15 bases between. Looked up from germline, CDR1 is SGHTA and CDR2 is FQGTGA. The CDR3 spells CASSLRVWVGDNSPLHF. As DNA, the CDR3 is TGTGCCAGCAGCTTAAGAGTGTGGGTCGGAGATAATTCACCCCTCCACTTT.

This chain connects TRBV5-1 to TRBJ2-1; D gene uncertain. V was clipped by 0 bases and J by 7 bases, with 5 bases between them. Germline CDR1 SGHRS, CDR2 YFSETQ. The CDR3 contains 12 residues. Here the CDR3 reads CASSLGGNEQFF. DNA for the CDR3: TGCGCCAGCAGCTTGGGAGGTAATGAGCAGTTCTTC.

The rearrangement joins TRBV6-6 to TRBJ1-5; D ambiguous. The CDR3 is made up of 17 amino acids. Trimming cost V 5 bases and J 1 base, with 18 bases left between them. CDR1 is MNHNY, CDR2 SVGAGI, per germline (reference sequence). The CDR3 DNA reads as TGTGCCAGCAGTCCCAACCCTGGTAGTTCGAGCAATCAGCCCCAGCATTTT. Translated: CASSPNPGSSSNQPQHF.

This sequence joins TRBV7-9 and TRBJ2-7, with unresolved D. The CDR3 length is 12 residues. V was trimmed by 5 bases and J by 0 bases, leaving 5 bases between them. CDR1 is SEHNR, CDR2 FQNEAQ, per germline (reference sequence). Written as DNA, the CDR3 is TGTGCCAGCAGCCCCAACTCCTACGAGCAGTACTTC. Encoded protein: CASSPNSYEQYF.

This clone showed up just once. The chain couples TRBV28 to TRBJ1-2; 11 nucleotides match TRBD1. The V and J ends lost 5 bases and 7 bases, in that order; junction bases with no gene match: 9. Per germline, CDR1 MDHEN and CDR2 SYDVKM. The CDR3 has 15 amino acids. CDR3 DNA: TGTGCCAGCAGTAAGGGACAGGGGGGTTTTCGTGGCTACACCTTC. Protein: CASSKGQGGFRGYTF.

J is TRBJ2-2 and V is TRBV28, with D maybe TRBD2 (10 bases). Germline V gives CDR1 MDHEN, CDR2 SYDVKM. The CDR3 contains 15 residues. Here the CDR3 reads CGTSGDRENTGELFF. As DNA, the CDR3 is TGTGGCACTAGCGGGGACAGGGAAAACACCGGGGAGCTGTTTTTT.

The rearrangement joins TRBV6-5 to TRBJ2-7; D might be TRBD1 (7 bases). V was trimmed by 0 bases and J by 5 bases, leaving 17 bases between them. Per the germline V gene, CDR1 is MNHEY and CDR2 is SVGAGI. The CDR3 runs 16 residues. The CDR3 protein is CASSYSTGEVIHEQYF. The CDR3 DNA follows: TGTGCCAGCAGTTACTCCACAGGGGAGGTAATCCACGAGCAGTACTTC.

V usage is TRBV27 and J usage is TRBJ1-5; possibly TRBD1 for D (5 bases). The CDR3 is 13 residues long. Trimming left V 5 bases short and J 7 bases short, with 12 bases between. CDR1 is MNHEY and CDR2 is SMNVEV in the germline V gene (reference sequence). The CDR3 region is CASSMTRGQPQHF. The CDR3 DNA is TGTGCCAGCAGTATGACGAGGGGACAGCCCCAGCATTTT.

This clone was recorded only once. This chain joins TRBV28 and TRBJ2-7, with 7 nucleotides matching TRBD2. J was trimmed by 4 bases and V by 1 base; bases with no gene match: 7. Germline loops: CDR1 MDHEN, CDR2 SYDVKM. The CDR3 is 15 residues long. The DNA for the CDR3 is TGTGCCAGCAGTTTATCGTCTAGCGGAACATACGAGCAGTACTTC. Translated, it gives CASSLSSSGTYEQYF.

V gene TRBV11-1 combines with J gene TRBJ1-2, with D hard to call. Germline V gene lookup returns CDR1 SGHAT and CDR2 FQDESV (reference sequence). The CDR3 is 14 residues long. V lost 5 bases to trimming and J lost 0 bases, with 10 bases between them. The CDR3 loop reads CASSRLYANYGYTF. Written as DNA, the CDR3 is TGTGCCAGCAGCAGATTATATGCTAACTATGGCTACACCTTC.

In this sample, this clone turned up once. The chain is built from TRBV19 and TRBJ1-3; D is possibly TRBD1 (5 bases). This CDR3 is built from 16 residues. Between the trimmed V and J ends, which lost 5 bases and 0 bases, there was a span of 14 bases. In germline, CDR1 is LNHDA, CDR2 SQIVND (reference sequence). The DNA of the CDR3 is TGTGCCAGTAGTGAAGGGGCCCCTTCCTCTGGAAACACCATATATTTT. This encodes CASSEGAPSSGNTIYF.

The rearrangement uses TRBV28 and TRBJ1-6; TRBD1 might be the D (5 bases). Trimming cost V 5 bases and J 3 bases, with 17 bases left between them. The CDR3 has 17 residues. Germline assignment: CDR1 MDHEN and CDR2 SYDVKM. The CDR3 sequence is CASSGGRRQGYNSPLHF. Written as DNA, the CDR3 is TGTGCCAGCAGTGGGGGGAGGCGGCAGGGCTATAATTCACCCCTCCACTTT. Drawing the rest from reference TRBV28 and TRBJ1-6, the complete variable domain is DVKVTQSSRYLVKRTGEKVFLECVQDMDHENMFWYRQDPGLGLRLIYFSYDVKMKEKGDIPEGYSVSREKKERFSLILESASTNQTSMYLCASSGGRRQGYNSPLHFGNGTRLTVT.

The chain recombines TRBV30 with TRBJ1-1; D unclear. The V gene's germline CDR1 is GTSNPN and CDR2 SVGIG (reference sequence). This CDR3 has 11 residues. Trimming removed 6 bases from V and 2 bases from J, with 7 bases in between. This chain's CDR3 is CACERNTEAFF. The CDR3 coding sequence is TGTGCCTGCGAAAGAAACACTGAAGCTTTCTTT.

The CDR3 DNA follows: TGCGCCAGCAGCTTGGAAGGCGGGAGAGGAGCTGAGCAGTTCTTC. As protein: CASSLEGGRGAEQFF. This sequence joins TRBV5-1 and TRBJ2-1, with 7 bases fitting TRBD2. The junction had 9 bases not matched to a gene; V was cut back by 0 bases and J by 9 bases. CDR3 length: 15 residues. Germline values: CDR1 SGHRS, CDR2 YFSETQ.

The rearrangement joins TRBV7-2 to TRBJ2-2; D possibly corresponds to TRBD2 (6 bases). V was clipped by 5 bases and J by 5 bases, with 12 bases between them. Germline-derived CDR1 and CDR2 are SGHTA and FQGNSA. This CDR3 spans 14 amino acids. CDR3 nucleotide sequence: TGTGCCAGCAGCGCCAATGGGGGGACCGGGGAGCTGTTTTTT. This codes for CASSANGGTGELFF. The full variable domain, its missing parts supplied by reference TRBV7-2 and TRBJ2-2, is GAGVSQSPSNKVTEKGKDVELRCDPISGHTALYWYRQSLGQGLEFLIYFQGNSAPDKSGLPSDRFSAERTGGSVSTLTIQRTQQEDSAVYLCASSANGGTGELFFGEGSRLTVL.

The chain joins TRBV7-8 to TRBJ1-5; D may be TRBD1 (5 bases). The CDR3 is made up of 14 amino acids. Trimming cost V 3 bases and J 2 bases, with 8 bases left between them. Per the germline V gene, CDR1 is SGHVS and CDR2 is FQNEAQ. CDR3 bases: TGTGCCAGCAGCTTCGGGACTGGCAATCAGCCCCAGCATTTT. It encodes CASSFGTGNQPQHF.

This clone was detected once. This sequence joins TRBV6-5 and TRBJ1-6; D not resolved. The CDR3 totals 13 residues. Trimming pared 7 bases from V and 5 bases from J, leaving 9 bases between. Germline V gene sequence: CDR1 MNHEY, CDR2 SVGAGI. CDR3 sequence: CASILGNNSPLHF. CDR3 in DNA: TGTGCCAGCATTTTAGGGAATAATTCACCCCTCCACTTT.

This clone was observed once. The gene calls are TRBV5-1 and TRBJ1-6; 7 bases map to TRBD1. Trimming cost V 1 base and J 10 bases; bases outside gene matches: 5. Germline V CDR1 and CDR2: SGHRS, YFSETQ. This CDR3 is built from 14 residues. This CDR3 reads CASSLSGGESPLHF. CDR3 nucleotide sequence: TGCGCCAGCAGCTTGTCAGGGGGAGAGTCACCCCTCCACTTT.